The present entry profiles one T cell receptor (beta chain) with its context. Its antigen is as yet unknown. The CDR3 extends over 16 amino acids. Deletions cut 2 bases from V and 0 bases from J, with 10 bases between. Germline assignment: CDR1 MNHNY and CDR2 SVGAGI (reference sequence). Sequenced material consisted of expressed TCRB transcripts (all of the isolated RNA was reverse transcribed). TCRdb keeps only in-frame clones here, not all; method: immunoSEQ multiplex PCR. Of 130,000 to 150,000 clones in the sample, 9% to 9.5% were seen once. The data belong to a study of beta chain features in type 1 diabetes. Study-wide results and caveats: Researchers cautioned that cDNA sequencing could over-represent cells with high TCR expression.

The TCR originated in a man between 18 and 35 years old in good health. The chain uses TRBV6-6 and TRBJ1-4, with D maybe TRBD1 (5 bases). The sample taken for sequencing was central memory CD4+ T cells from blood. Here the CDR3 DNA reads TGTGCCAGCAGTTACGGCGCCAGGGCAACTAATGAAAAACTGTTTTTT. Its protein is CASSYGARATNEKLFF.